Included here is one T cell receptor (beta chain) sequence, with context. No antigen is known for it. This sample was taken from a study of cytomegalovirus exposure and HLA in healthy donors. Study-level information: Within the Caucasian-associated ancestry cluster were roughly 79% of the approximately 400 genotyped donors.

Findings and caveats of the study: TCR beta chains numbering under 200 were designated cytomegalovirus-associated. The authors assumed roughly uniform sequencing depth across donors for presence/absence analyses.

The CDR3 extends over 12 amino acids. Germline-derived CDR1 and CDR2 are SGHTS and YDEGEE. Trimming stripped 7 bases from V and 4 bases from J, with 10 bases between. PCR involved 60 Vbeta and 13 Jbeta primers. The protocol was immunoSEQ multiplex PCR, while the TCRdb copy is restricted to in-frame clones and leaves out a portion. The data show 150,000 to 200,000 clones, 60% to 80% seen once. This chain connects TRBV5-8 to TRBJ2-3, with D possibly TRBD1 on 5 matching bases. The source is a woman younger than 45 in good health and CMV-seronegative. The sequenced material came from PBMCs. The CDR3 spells CASVGASDTQYF. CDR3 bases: TGTGCCAGCGTAGGGGCGTCAGATACGCAGTATTTT. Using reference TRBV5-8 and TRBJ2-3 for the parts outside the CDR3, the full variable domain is EAGVTQSPTHLIKTRGQQATLRCSPISGHTSVYWYQQALGLGLQFLLWYDEGEERNRGNFPPRFSGRQFPNYSSELNVNALELEDSALYLCASVGASDTQYFGPGTRLTVL.